Listed below are T cell receptor beta chains from one sample, sequenced in a study of cytomegalovirus exposure and HLA in healthy donors. Method: immunoSEQ multiplex PCR; TCRdb's copy keeps in-frame clones and lacks some. The table records about 130,000 clones, approximately 82% of them present only once. The sequenced sample consisted of PBMCs. These receptors all come from a woman aged 18-29 years in good health and CMV-seropositive. CDR3s include the opening cysteine and the closing phenylalanine or tryptophan. D genes are given only for firm matches. Size values are once, few and many counts, or a class for expanded clones, and some rows have none.

j_gene	abundance	v_gene	d_gene	CDR3nt	CDR3aa
TRBJ1-1	-	TRBV28	TRBD1	TGTGCCAGCAAGGGGGCTTTTAGGACTGAAGCTTTCTTT	CASKGAFRTEAFF
TRBJ2-1	-	TRBV18	TRBD2	TGTGCCAGCTCCTCCGGGACTAGCGGGGGGAATGAGCAGTTCTTC	CASSSGTSGGNEQFF
TRBJ2-3	-	TRBV25-1	TRBD1	TGTGCCAGCAGTGTTCCCCCGGGACAGGGGGAGCATAAGAATACGCAGTATTTT	CASSVPPGQGEHKNTQYF
TRBJ2-5	-	TRBV6-1	-	TGTGCCAGCAGTGGGAGTGGATACCAAGAGACCCAGTACTTC	CASSGSGYQETQYF
TRBJ2-7	-	TRBV19	TRBD1	TGTGCCAGTAGACCGCCAGGACAGGGCTACGAGCAGTACTTC	CASRPPGQGYEQYF
TRBJ2-1	-	TRBV9	-	TGTGCCAGCAGCGGGGGGGGGCCGTCCTACAATGAGCAGTTCTTC	CASSGGGPSYNEQFF
TRBJ1-1	-	TRBV6-5	TRBD1	TGTGCCAGCAGTTACAGGGGGCATACTGAAGCTTTCTTT	CASSYRGHTEAFF
TRBJ2-1	-	TRBV7-6	-	TGTGCCAGCAGCCAGGAGGGGGGGGGTGAGCAGTTCTTC	CASSQEGGGEQFF
TRBJ2-1	-	TRBV2	TRBD1	TGTGCCAGCAACGACCCGCCGGGACAGGGCATCAGTGAGCAGTTCTTC	CASNDPPGQGISEQFF
TRBJ2-1	-	TRBV2	TRBD2	TGTGCCAGCAGTGAACCTAGCGGGGTGGGTGAGCAGTTCTTC	CASSEPSGVGEQFF
TRBJ2-7	few	TRBV20-1	-	TGCAGTGCCACTACAGGGTACGAGCAGTACTTC	CSATTGYEQYF
TRBJ2-2	-	TRBV29-1	TRBD1	TGCAGCGTAGGCGGACAGGGAGGCACCGGGGAGCTGTTTTTT	CSVGGQGGTGELFF
TRBJ1-2	once	TRBV5-3	TRBD1	TGTGCCAGAAGCTTACAGGGGAATCCTATTTTCAACTATGGCTACACCTTC	CARSLQGNPIFNYGYTF
TRBJ1-6	-	TRBV25-1	-	TGTGCCAGCAGTGAATCGTCCTCACCCCTCCACTTT	CASSESSSPLHF
TRBJ1-1	-	TRBV6-5	-	TGTGCCAGCAGAGAGACAGTGAACACTGAAGCTTTCTTT	CASRETVNTEAFF
TRBJ2-3	-	TRBV6-4	-	TGTGCCAGCAGTGACGGCACTCCAGGGGGGTCTAGTACAGATACGCAGTATTTT	CASSDGTPGGSSTDTQYF
TRBJ1-2	-	TRBV21-1	-	TGTGCCAGCAGCACAAGGACTCCCTTCTTAGGCTATGGCTACACCTTC	CASSTRTPFLGYGYTF
TRBJ2-5	-	TRBV21-1	-	TGTGCCAGCAGCAAAAAAACGCCCTCTCAACTAGCGGGGGGTCGGGAGACCCAGTACTTC	CASSKKTPSQLAGGRETQYF
TRBJ2-2	-	TRBV4-1	-	TGCGCCAGCAGCCACAGCACGGGCACCGGGGAGCTGTTTTTT	CASSHSTGTGELFF
TRBJ2-3	-	TRBV5-1	-	TGCGCCAGCAGCTTCACAGTTAGCACAGATACGCAGTATTTT	CASSFTVSTDTQYF
TRBJ2-3	-	TRBV6-1	-	TGTGCCAGCAGCCGGGCGGGTTCCTCCCCAGATACGCAGTATTTT	CASSRAGSSPDTQYF
TRBJ2-7	-	TRBV7-9	-	TGTGCCAGCAGCCCGGATAGAGGACACCTCTACGAGCAGTACTTC	CASSPDRGHLYEQYF
TRBJ2-5	-	TRBV19	-	TGTGCCAGCCGACCGTACAGAAGAGAGACCCAGTACTTC	CASRPYRRETQYF
TRBJ2-1	-	TRBV4-1	TRBD1	TGCGCCAGCAGCCAAGGGGGTCTAGGACAGGGGTTCAATGAGCAGTTCTTC	CASSQGGLGQGFNEQFF
TRBJ2-2	-	TRBV7-9	-	TGTGCCAGCAGCTTAGCGCAGGTGGTCGGGGAGCTGTTTTTT	CASSLAQVVGELFF
TRBJ2-2	-	TRBV5-5	TRBD2	TGTGCCAGCAGCTTTATAGCGGGGGGGAACACCGGGGAGCTGTTTTTT	CASSFIAGGNTGELFF
TRBJ2-3	-	TRBV6-6	-	TGTGCCAGCAGTTACACGGTCGGGGGCACAGATACGCAGTATTTT	CASSYTVGGTDTQYF
TRBJ2-1	-	TRBV13	-	TGTGCCAGCAGCCCAAGAGGGCCGGTCGGGAGCTCCTACAATGAGCAGTTCTTC	CASSPRGPVGSSYNEQFF
TRBJ2-1	-	TRBV30	-	TGTGCCGGAGGGGGGGGGCTGTCCTACAATGAGCAGTTCTTC	CAGGGGLSYNEQFF
TRBJ2-3	-	TRBV15	TRBD2	TGTGCCACCAGCGAAGAGCGGGGGGGGTTCACAGATACGCAGTATTTT	CATSEERGGFTDTQYF
TRBJ1-1	-	TRBV14	-	TGTGCCAGCAGCCAAGAGGAGGGGTTCACTGAAGCTTTCTTT	CASSQEEGFTEAFF